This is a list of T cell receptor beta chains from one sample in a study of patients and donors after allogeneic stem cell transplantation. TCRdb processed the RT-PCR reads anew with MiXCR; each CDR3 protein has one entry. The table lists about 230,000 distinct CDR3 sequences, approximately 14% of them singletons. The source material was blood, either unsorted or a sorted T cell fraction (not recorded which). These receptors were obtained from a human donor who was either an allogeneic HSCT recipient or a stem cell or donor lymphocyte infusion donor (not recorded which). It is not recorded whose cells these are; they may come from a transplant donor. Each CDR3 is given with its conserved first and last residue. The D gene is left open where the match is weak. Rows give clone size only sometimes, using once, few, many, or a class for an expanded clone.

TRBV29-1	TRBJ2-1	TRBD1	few	CSVERGGPTGFYSYNEQFF	TGCAGCGTTGAAAGGGGCGGCCCGACAGGGTTCTACTCCTACAATGAGCAGTTCTTC
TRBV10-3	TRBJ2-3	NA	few	CAISATTGASTDTQYF	TGTGCCATCAGTGCCACGACGGGGGCGAGCACAGATACGCAGTATTTT
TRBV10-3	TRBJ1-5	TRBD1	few	CAIRTGGEGNQPQHF	TGTGCCATCAGGACAGGGGGCGAAGGCAATCAGCCCCAGCATTTT
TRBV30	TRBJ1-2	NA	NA	CAWSFKAPYGYTF	TGTGCCTGGAGTTTTAAGGCCCCTTATGGCTACACCTTC
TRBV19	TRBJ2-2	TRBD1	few	CASMGQRYTGELFF	TGTGCCAGTATGGGACAGAGGTACACCGGGGAGCTGTTTTTT
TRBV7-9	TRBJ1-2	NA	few	CASSSQGGSGYTF	TGTGCCAGCAGCTCTCAGGGAGGGTCTGGCTACACCTTC
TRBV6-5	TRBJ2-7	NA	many	CASSYDLGNPEQYF	TGTGCCAGCAGTTACGATTTGGGCAACCCAGAGCAGTACTTC
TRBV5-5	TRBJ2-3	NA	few	CASSYRWQYTDTQYF	TGTGCCAGCAGCTACCGGTGGCAATACACAGATACGCAGTATTTT
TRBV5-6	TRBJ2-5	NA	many	CASRPDGNLWETQYF	TGTGCCAGCAGACCAGACGGCAACTTGTGGGAGACCCAGTACTTC
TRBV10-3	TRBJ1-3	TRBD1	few	CAIQTGVGNTIYF	TGTGCCATACAAACAGGGGTCGGAAACACCATATATTTT
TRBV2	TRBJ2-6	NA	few	CASSETRSGANVLTF	TGTGCCAGCAGTGAAACCCGATCTGGGGCCAACGTCCTGACTTTC
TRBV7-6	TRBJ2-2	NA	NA	CASSLGGTTGELFF	TGTGCCAGCAGCTTAGGAGGGACCACCGGGGAGCTGTTTTTT
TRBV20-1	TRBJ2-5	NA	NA	CSARDQGQQETQYF	TGCAGTGCTAGAGATCAGGGGCAGCAAGAGACCCAGTACTTC
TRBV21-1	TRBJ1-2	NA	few	CASSKALRGHGYTF	TGTGCCAGCAGCAAAGCGCTTCGGGGGCATGGCTACACCTTC
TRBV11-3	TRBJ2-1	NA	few	CASSLEGGVENEQFF	TGTGCCAGCAGCTTAGAAGGGGGAGTAGAGAATGAGCAGTTCTTC
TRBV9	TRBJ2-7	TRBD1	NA	CASSGSRDSYEQYF	TGTGCCAGCAGCGGGTCCCGGGACAGCTACGAGCAGTACTTC
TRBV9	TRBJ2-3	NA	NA	CASSQGGGAPAQYF	TGTGCCAGCAGTCAAGGGGGGGGGGCCCCGGCGCAGTATTTT
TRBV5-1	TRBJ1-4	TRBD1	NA	CASSRDRGAYEKLFF	TGCGCCAGCAGCAGGGACAGGGGGGCGTACGAAAAACTGTTTTTT
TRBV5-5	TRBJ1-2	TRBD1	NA	CASSPLAGTGHGYTF	TGTGCCAGCAGCCCCCTAGCCGGGACAGGGCATGGCTACACCTTC
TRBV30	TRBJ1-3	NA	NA	CAWSWTAGSGNTIYF	TGTGCCTGGAGTTGGACCGCCGGCTCTGGAAACACCATATATTTT
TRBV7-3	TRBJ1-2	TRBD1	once	CASSATGGYGYTF	TGTGCCAGCAGCGCCACAGGGGGGTATGGCTACACCTTC
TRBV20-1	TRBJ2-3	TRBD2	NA	CSASGLAGGREDTQYF	TGCAGTGCTTCCGGACTAGCGGGAGGTAGAGAAGATACGCAGTATTTT
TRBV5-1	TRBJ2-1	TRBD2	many	CASSFRPGLEYNEQFF	TGCGCCAGCAGCTTTCGGCCGGGACTAGAGTACAATGAGCAGTTCTTC
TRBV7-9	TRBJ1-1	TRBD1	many	CASSFPRTGIALEAFF	TGTGCCAGCAGCTTCCCCCGGACAGGAATCGCCCTTGAAGCTTTCTTT
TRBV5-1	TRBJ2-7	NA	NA	CASSLAQGEQYF	TGCGCCAGCAGCTTGGCACAGGGCGAGCAGTACTTC
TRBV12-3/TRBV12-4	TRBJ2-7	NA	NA	CASSLGLGKAYEQYF	TGTGCCAGCAGTTTAGGGTTGGGGAAGGCTTACGAGCAGTACTTC